Below are 18 T cell receptor beta chains sequenced from a single sample in a study of a mutant IDH1 vaccine in newly diagnosed glioma. Generated by immunoSEQ multiplex PCR, the TCRdb table keeps only in-frame clones and is missing some. The sample holds approximately 50,000 clones, about 79% seen once. Time point specified: week 35, safety follow-up. The content of each vaccine dose was 300 ug of mutant IDH1 20-mer peptide, and topical imiquimod accompanied it. Antigens for these TCRs are unknown. The specimen was PBMCs, collected from a glioma patient whose treatment included an IDH1 peptide vaccine. The receptors shown here come from a man aged 35 to 55 with glioma.

The J gene is TRBJ2-7, the V gene TRBV6-1; 7 nucleotides line up with TRBD1. This CDR3 comprises 16 residues. V lost 4 bases and J lost 0; bases outside the gene matches: 9. Germline V gene data show CDR1 as MNHNS and CDR2 as SASEGT. The CDR3 reads CASSGDRASLSYEQYF. CDR3 coding DNA: TGTGCCAGCAGTGGCGACAGGGCGTCACTCTCCTACGAGCAGTACTTC.

The gene calls are TRBV7-2 and TRBJ1-2, with D possibly being TRBD1 (6 bases). The CDR3 has 15 residues. Germline V CDR1 and CDR2: SGHTA, FQGNSA. Trimming pared 4 bases from V and 4 bases from J, leaving 16 bases between. The CDR3 sequence is CASSSQGLLGYGYTF. CDR3 nucleotides: TGTGCCAGCAGCTCACAGGGTCTACTCGGCTATGGCTACACCTTC.

By sample share, this clone is large. V is TRBV7-8 and J is TRBJ2-7; 7 nucleotides line up with TRBD2. The CDR3 has 14 amino acids. Germline V lookup: CDR1 SGHVS, CDR2 FQNEAQ. V was pared by 2 bases and J by 3 bases, with 4 bases of the junction left unmatched. The CDR3 loop reads CASSLRDYGYEQYF. In nucleotides, the CDR3 is TGTGCCAGCAGCTTACGGGACTACGGCTACGAGCAGTACTTC.

In DNA, the CDR3 is TGTGCCAGCAATCGGGGCCTGGGTGGCAATCAGCCCCAGCATTTT. This encodes CASNRGLGGNQPQHF. V is TRBV6-1 and J is TRBJ1-5; the D gene is possibly TRBD1 (5 bases). Germline lookup yields CDR1 MNHNS and CDR2 SASEGT. Deletions cut 7 bases from V and 2 bases from J, with 15 bases between. The CDR3 totals 15 residues.

The V call is TRBV5-1, the J call TRBJ2-5; 8 bases match TRBD1. The germline V gene has CDR1 SGHRS and CDR2 YFSETQ. The CDR3 extends over 14 amino acids. Unmatched junction bases numbered 8, after V lost 5 bases and J lost 5 bases. Here the CDR3 reads CASSWQGARETQYF. The CDR3 coding sequence is TGCGCCAGCAGTTGGCAGGGGGCCAGGGAGACCCAGTACTTC.

The chain is built from TRBV2 and TRBJ1-6; D is uncertain. Trimming took 4 bases from V and 8 from J, leaving 12 bases between them. Germline V gene data show CDR1 as SNHLY and CDR2 as FYNNEI. The CDR3 sequence is 14 residues long. The CDR3 loop reads CASSVGQKDSPLHF. The CDR3 DNA reads TGTGCCAGCAGTGTTGGGCAGAAGGATTCACCCCTCCACTTT.

This sequence joins TRBV20-1 and TRBJ1-4, with D perhaps TRBD1 (6 bases). Germline assignment: CDR1 DFQATT and CDR2 SNEGSKA (reference sequence). Trimming pared 6 bases from V and 8 bases from J, leaving 7 bases between. This CDR3 is 10 amino acids long. The CDR3 is CSATGEKLFF. The CDR3 coding sequence is TGCAGTGCCACAGGGGAAAAACTGTTTTTT.

Concerning this clone itself: The same CDR3 also results from other DNA sequences found in this sample. CDR3 sequence (DNA): TGTGCCAGCAGTGAAGGACTAGCGGGGTACAATGAGCAGTTCTTC. It specifies CASSEGLAGYNEQFF. The chain carries TRBV6-1 and TRBJ2-1; 11 bases are shared with TRBD2. The germline V gene encodes CDR1 MNHNS and CDR2 SASEGT. The CDR3 extends over 15 amino acids. V lost 1 base, J lost 4 bases, and 0 bases stayed unmatched.

V usage is TRBV6-1 and J usage is TRBJ2-7; TRBD1 matches 7 bases. CDR1 and CDR2 from the germline V gene are MNHNS and SASEGT. After removal of 2 bases from V and 4 bases from J, the junction contained 8 bases not matched to a gene. The CDR3 is 15 amino acids. The CDR3 DNA is TGTGCCAGCAGTGAACTACCGGGACAGCGATACGAGCAGTACGTC. This translates into CASSELPGQRYEQYV.

This chain joins TRBV5-8 and TRBJ2-1; perhaps TRBD2 as D (5 bases). Trimming pared 1 base from V and 0 bases from J, leaving 11 bases between. CDR1 is SGHTS and CDR2 is YDEGEE in the germline V gene. This CDR3 is 16 amino acids long. The CDR3 loop reads CASSLRGFSSYNEQFF. The DNA of the CDR3 is TGTGCCAGCAGCTTGCGCGGGTTTAGCTCCTACAATGAGCAGTTCTTC.

This clone came up once. The chain links TRBV6-6 to TRBJ2-1, with TRBD2 matching 11 bases. Germline CDR1 is MNHNY and CDR2 is SVGAGI (reference sequence). V lost 7 bases and J lost 9; bases outside the gene matches: 5. The CDR3 length is 13 residues. In DNA form, the CDR3 reads TGTGCCAGCACGGTAGCGGGAGGGAGTGAGCAGTTCTTC. Encoded protein: CASTVAGGSEQFF.

The chain has TRBV7-2 and TRBJ2-2; 11 nucleotides align to TRBD2. The germline V gene has CDR1 SGHTA and CDR2 FQGNSA. This CDR3 has 15 amino acids. J was trimmed by 8 bases and V by 1 base; bases with no gene match: 3. CDR3 sequence reads: CASSLGLAGGGELFF. DNA of the CDR3: TGTGCCAGCAGCTTAGGGCTAGCGGGAGGTGGGGAGCTGTTTTTT.

This chain links TRBV9 with TRBJ1-4, with a possible D match to TRBD1 (5 bases). Trimming took 4 bases from V and 8 from J, leaving 12 bases between them. The CDR3 is 13 residues long. Germline CDR1 is SGDLS and CDR2 is YYNGEE. The CDR3 DNA reads as TGTGCCAGCAGCCCTCAGGGTGGAGAAAAACTGTTTTTT. It specifies CASSPQGGEKLFF.

V usage is TRBV6-5 and J usage is TRBJ2-6; D is perhaps TRBD2 (6 bases). This CDR3 spans 15 amino acids. With 5 bases removed from V and 2 bases from J, the gap between germline ends came to 10 bases. CDR1 and CDR2 from the germline V gene are MNHEY and SVGAGI. The CDR3 bases are TGTGCCAGCAGTGGCGGAGGGACTGGGGCCAACGTCCTGACTTTC. Translating gives CASSGGGTGANVLTF.

The V gene is TRBV28, the J gene TRBJ2-2; tentatively, D is TRBD1 (5 bases). In germline, CDR1 is MDHEN, CDR2 SYDVKM. V dropped 6 bases and J dropped 5 bases, with 16 bases sitting between them. This CDR3 spans 15 amino acids. CDR3 sequence: CASRSRQTQTGELFF. Here the CDR3 DNA reads TGTGCCAGCAGATCGAGACAGACCCAGACCGGGGAGCTGTTTTTT. The whole variable domain, filled in from reference TRBV28 and TRBJ2-2, reads DVKVTQSSRYLVKRTGEKVFLECVQDMDHENMFWYRQDPGLGLRLIYFSYDVKMKEKGDIPEGYSVSREKKERFSLILESASTNQTSMYLCASRSRQTQTGELFFGEGSRLTVL.

J is TRBJ2-2 and V is TRBV6-5, with a possible D match to TRBD1 (6 bases). The V gene lost 6 bases and the J gene lost 3 bases, with 14 bases spanning the gap. The CDR3 is made up of 15 amino acids. Germline V gene data show CDR1 as MNHEY and CDR2 as SVGAGI. CDR3 bases: TGTGCCAGCAGATCACAGGGAATTGACACCGGGGAGCTGTTTTTT. Translation: CASRSQGIDTGELFF.

The J gene is TRBJ1-2, the V gene TRBV6-1, with D uncertain. The germline V and J ends were trimmed by 0 bases and 8 bases, with 13 bases remaining between them. CDR1 is MNHNS, CDR2 SASEGT, per germline. This CDR3 region has 14 residues. The CDR3: CASSEAEAGGGYTF. The CDR3 nucleotides read TGTGCCAGCAGTGAAGCGGAGGCTGGTGGCGGCTACACCTTC.

This chain connects TRBV7-9 to TRBJ2-7; D perhaps matches TRBD2 (7 bases). Looked up from germline, CDR1 is SEHNR and CDR2 is FQNEAQ (reference sequence). Trimming left V 4 bases short and J 0 bases short, with 22 bases between. The CDR3 is 18 residues long. This CDR3 is CASSSTGGLRDISYEQYF. The DNA of the CDR3 is TGTGCCAGCAGCTCCACCGGGGGGTTGCGGGACATCTCCTACGAGCAGTACTTC.